The 10 T cell receptor beta chains reported below all come from one sample, sequenced in a study of T cell changes during pregnancy in multiple sclerosis. The repertoire was sequenced with immunoSEQ multiplex PCR; TCRdb's copy has only in-frame clones and lacks some. The repertoire holds over 90,000 clones, with roughly 90% as singletons. The sample was peripheral blood, taken before pregnancy. All receptors derive from a female donor with multiple sclerosis, enrolled in a pregnancy study.

This sequence joins TRBV10-3 and TRBJ2-7, with D possibly being TRBD2 (7 bases). This CDR3 comprises 14 residues. Germline-derived CDR1 and CDR2 are ENHRY and SYGVKD. The ends were cut back, 0 bases at V and 12 bases at J, with 18 bases in the middle. The CDR3: CAISESGGAGRRYF. For the CDR3, the DNA is TGTGCCATCAGTGAGTCAGGGGGAGCGGGAAGAAGGTACTTC.

The chain couples TRBV9 to TRBJ1-1; a weak D match, TRBD1 (5 bases). Germline assignment: CDR1 SGDLS and CDR2 YYNGEE. Between the trimmed V and J ends, which lost 3 bases and 5 bases, there was a span of 20 bases. This CDR3 is built from 16 residues. The CDR3 sequence: CASSAGGKGRKTEAFF. The CDR3 nucleotides are TGTGCCAGCAGCGCCGGGGGGAAGGGGAGGAAGACTGAAGCTTTCTTT.

This chain joins TRBV4-2 and TRBJ1-4; no firm D call. V lost 0 bases to trimming and J lost 3 bases, with 8 bases between them. The CDR3 totals 15 residues. The germline V gene encodes CDR1 LGHNA and CDR2 YNFKEQ. This CDR3 is CASSQDSGSNEKLFF. In DNA form, the CDR3 reads TGTGCCAGCAGCCAAGATTCGGGTTCTAATGAAAAACTGTTTTTT.

For this clone: Additional DNA sequences in this sample encode the identical CDR3. This chain connects TRBV18 to TRBJ1-2; D may be TRBD1 (6 bases). Germline values: CDR1 KGHSH, CDR2 LQKENI. This CDR3 is built from 13 residues. Between the trimmed V and J ends, which lost 2 bases and 6 bases, there was a span of 10 bases. CDR3 nucleotides: TGTGCCAGCTCACCAAACAGGGAGCATGGCTACACCTTC. Protein: CASSPNREHGYTF. Drawing the rest from reference TRBV18 and TRBJ1-2, the complete variable domain is NAGVMQNPRHLVRRRGQEARLRCSPMKGHSHVYWYRQLPEEGLKFMVYLQKENIIDESGMPKERFSAEFPKEGPSILRIQQVVRGDSAAYFCASSPNREHGYTFGSGTRLTVV.

The rearrangement links TRBV9 to TRBJ2-2; no definite D call. The V end lost 4 bases, the J end lost 5 bases, and 6 bases lay between the germline ends. CDR1 SGDLS and CDR2 YYNGEE come from the germline V gene. The CDR3 has 12 residues. Written as DNA, the CDR3 is TGTGCCAGCAGCCCCCGGACCGGGGAGCTGTTTTTT. Its protein is CASSPRTGELFF.

The rearrangement joins TRBV5-4 to TRBJ2-3; 13 bases align to TRBD2. There are 17 residues in the CDR3. Germline V gene lookup returns CDR1 SGHNT and CDR2 YYREEE (reference sequence). The trim removed 4 bases at V and 8 bases at J, leaving 13 bases unmatched. The chain's CDR3 is CASSEGLAGAPRATQYF. In nucleotides, the CDR3 is TGTGCCAGCAGCGAAGGACTAGCGGGGGCCCCCAGGGCTACGCAGTATTTT.

The chain combines TRBV2 with TRBJ2-2, with TRBD2 matching over 13 bases. Germline loops: CDR1 SNHLY, CDR2 FYNNEI. With V trimmed by 3 bases and J by 4 bases, 11 bases remained unmatched. The CDR3 totals 19 residues. The DNA for the CDR3 is TGTGCCAGCAGTGATTGGACTAGCGGGGGAAGGTGGTCCACCGGGGAGCTGTTTTTT. It codes for CASSDWTSGGRWSTGELFF.

The rearrangement links TRBV6-5 to TRBJ1-2, with 8 nucleotides matching TRBD1. V shed 5 bases and J 4 bases; nucleotides not matched to a gene: 6. CDR3 length: 14 residues. Per germline, CDR1 MNHEY and CDR2 SVGAGI. CDR3 nucleotide sequence: TGTGCCAGCAGTCGGGACAGGAAATTCTATGGCTACACCTTC. Translating it yields CASSRDRKFYGYTF.

V usage is TRBV9 and J usage is TRBJ2-3, with D perhaps matching TRBD2 (5 bases). Trimming stripped 0 bases from V and 5 bases from J, with 10 bases between. Germline V gene lookup returns CDR1 SGDLS and CDR2 YYNGEE. There are 14 residues in the CDR3. CDR3 sequence (DNA): TGTGCCAGCAGCGTAGAACTAGTTGTAGATACGCAGTATTTT. Translated, it gives CASSVELVVDTQYF.

The chain recombines TRBV10-3 with TRBJ2-7; TRBD2 agrees at 9 bases. The CDR3 runs 15 residues. Trimming removed 2 bases from V and 6 bases from J; junction bases left unmatched: 8. Per the germline V gene, CDR1 is ENHRY and CDR2 is SYGVKD. CDR3 in DNA: TGTGCCATCAGTGAGGTGCGGGAGGGCCTCTCCGAGCAGTACTTC. Amino acid sequence: CAISEVREGLSEQYF.